The next 25 T cell receptor beta chains were all read from a single sample in a study of T cells after yellow fever vaccination. TCRdb itself ran the 5' RACE reads through MiXCR, one entry per CDR3 protein. The sample has 500,000 to 650,000 distinct CDR3 sequences, approximately 13% seen once. Here the sequenced sample was PBMCs, taken on the day of the yellow fever booster vaccination. These receptors came from a man aged 25-45 years who received the YFV17D yellow fever vaccine.

This clonotype was seen only a few times. This chain's CDR3 is CSAGLAGGEQYF. Written as DNA, the CDR3 is TGCAGTGCGGGACTAGCGGGAGGCGAGCAGTACTTC. The rearrangement joins TRBV20-1 to TRBJ2-7; 15 nucleotides agree with TRBD2. The J segment lost 6 bases and the V segment lost 6 bases, leaving 0 bases of the junction unmatched. Germline CDR1 and CDR2: DFQATT and SNEGSKA (reference sequence). This CDR3 is 12 amino acids long.

This sequence joins TRBV6-1 and TRBJ1-5; D unclear. CDR1 is MNHNS and CDR2 is SASEGT in the germline V gene. This CDR3 region has 13 residues. V was cut by 3 bases and J by 7 bases, with 10 bases left in between. In DNA form, the CDR3 reads TGTGCCAGCAGTGAGCGGATTGGGCAGCCCCAGCATTTT. This sequence encodes CASSERIGQPQHF.

V usage is TRBV12-3 or TRBV12-4 and J usage is TRBJ2-7; 11 bases match TRBD2. The junction had 3 bases not matched to a gene; V was cut back by 8 bases and J by 0 bases. CDR3 length equals 14 residues. The chain's CDR3 is CASQLAGDSYEQYF. The CDR3 nucleotides read TGTGCCAGCCAACTAGCGGGGGACTCCTACGAGCAGTACTTC.

This clonotype is a singleton in its sample. V gene TRBV12-3 or TRBV12-4 combines with J gene TRBJ2-7; D unclear. The CDR3 totals 12 residues. The V and J ends lost 5 bases and 2 bases respectively, with 7 bases between them. The CDR3 sequence: CASSTVAYEQYF. The DNA for the CDR3 is TGTGCCAGCAGTACAGTGGCCTACGAGCAGTACTTC.

This clonotype has only a few counts. The chain links TRBV7-2 to TRBJ2-1, with 8 bases fitting TRBD1. The CDR3 has 15 amino acids. J lost 4 bases, V lost 5 bases, and 7 bases had no gene match. CDR1 and CDR2 (germline): SGHTA, FQGNSA. The CDR3 region is CASSPSRTGYNEQFF. Written as DNA, the CDR3 is TGTGCCAGCAGCCCCAGCCGGACAGGGTACAATGAGCAGTTCTTC.

This clonotype was detected only a few times. This rearrangement joins TRBV5-1 to TRBJ2-1; 11 bases map to TRBD2. J gave up 10 bases and V 2 bases, and 14 bases lay outside the gene matches. The CDR3 runs 17 residues. Germline V gene data show CDR1 as SGHRS and CDR2 as YFSETQ. The CDR3 bases are TGCGCCAGCAGCTTTCCGCAGACTAGCGGGGCGCAGGAGGAGCAGTTCTTC. Protein: CASSFPQTSGAQEEQFF. The full variable domain, in which reference TRBV5-1 and TRBJ2-1 provide the parts outside the CDR3, is KAGVTQTPRYLIKTRGQQVTLSCSPISGHRSVSWYQQTPGQGLQFLFEYFSETQRNKGNFPGRFSGRQFSNSRSEMNVSTLELGDSALYLCASSFPQTSGAQEEQFFGPGTRLTVL.

This clonotype was found many times. The chain combines TRBV29-1 with TRBJ2-1; 9 bases are a match to TRBD2. Germline CDR1 and CDR2: SQVTM and ANQGSEA. V was pared by 3 bases and J by 10 bases, with 13 bases of the junction left unmatched. The CDR3 contains 15 residues. The chain's CDR3 is CSVDTLGTSIDEQFF. In DNA form, the CDR3 reads TGCAGCGTTGACACCTTGGGGACTAGCATCGACGAGCAGTTCTTC.

The chain has TRBV7-8 and TRBJ1-1; D gene uncertain. Germline V gene sequence: CDR1 SGHVS, CDR2 FQNEAQ. The CDR3 is 15 amino acids. V was trimmed by 2 bases and J by 0 bases, leaving 10 bases between them. The CDR3 DNA reads TGTGCCAGCAGCTTATTCCGGAGTATGAACACTGAAGCTTTCTTT. As protein: CASSLFRSMNTEAFF.

This chain connects TRBV10-1 to TRBJ2-1; 14 nucleotides match TRBD2. V lost 5 bases, J lost 9 bases, and 6 bases stayed unmatched. The CDR3 contains 15 residues. Germline lookup yields CDR1 WNHNN and CDR2 SYGVQD (reference sequence). The CDR3 region is CASSRLAGGPGEQFF. The CDR3 bases are TGCGCCAGCAGTAGACTAGCGGGAGGGCCCGGTGAGCAGTTCTTC.

This clonotype was observed a handful of times. V is TRBV7-9 and J is TRBJ2-1; 12 bases map to TRBD2. Germline assignment: CDR1 SEHNR and CDR2 FQNEAQ (reference sequence). V lost 2 bases and J lost 6; bases outside the gene matches: 5. There are 16 residues in the CDR3. This chain's CDR3 is CASSLRRTSGVNEQFF. In nucleotides, the CDR3 is TGTGCCAGCAGCTTACGAAGGACTAGCGGGGTCAATGAGCAGTTCTTC. The variable domain in full, with the rest retrieved from reference TRBV7-9 and TRBJ2-1, is DTGVSQNPRHKITKRGQNVTFRCDPISEHNRLYWYRQTLGQGPEFLTYFQNEAQLEKSRLLSDRFSAERPKGSFSTLEIQRTEQGDSAMYLCASSLRRTSGVNEQFFGPGTRLTVL.

With respect to this clonotype: A much larger clone lies one base from this, so it may be a read error. This rearrangement joins TRBV15 to TRBJ2-3; D perhaps matches TRBD1 (6 bases). Germline V gene sequence: CDR1 LNHNV, CDR2 YYDKDF (reference sequence). The CDR3 is 16 residues long. The CDR3 region is CATSSQTGGGTDTRYF. Here the CDR3 DNA reads TGTGCCACCAGCAGCCAAACTGGTGGGGGCACAGATACGCGGTATTTT.

This clonotype was seen at least ten times. This chain uses TRBV5-5 with TRBJ1-4; D ambiguous. Deletions cut 6 bases from V and 6 bases from J, with 21 bases between. CDR1 and CDR2 (germline): SGHKS, YYEKEE (reference sequence). CDR3 size: 16 residues. CDR3 sequence: CASTPDPGVGYEKLFF. CDR3 DNA sequence: TGTGCCAGCACCCCCGACCCGGGAGTCGGGTATGAAAAACTGTTTTTT.

This clonotype was found many times. The chain carries TRBV5-1 and TRBJ2-2; D gene unclear. CDR1 is SGHRS, CDR2 YFSETQ, per germline. This CDR3 region has 15 residues. V lost 1 base and J lost 7, with 14 bases in between. The CDR3 sequence: CASSLSPLGVGELFF. The CDR3 DNA is TGCGCCAGCAGCTTGTCCCCACTCGGCGTCGGGGAGCTGTTTTTT.

V is TRBV18 and J is TRBJ2-2; no clear D. The CDR3 has 15 amino acids. Looked up from germline, CDR1 is KGHSH and CDR2 is LQKENI. V lost 1 base, J lost 4 bases, and 10 bases lay in between. CDR3 in DNA: TGTGCCAGCTCACCACGCATGGCGGCCACCGGGGAGCTGTTTTTT. It specifies CASSPRMAATGELFF.

This clonotype came up a few times. The V call is TRBV11-1, the J call TRBJ2-3; no definite D call. The V end was cut by 1 base, the J end by 5 bases, with 22 bases between. This CDR3 is built from 18 residues. Germline assignment: CDR1 SGHAT and CDR2 FQDESV (reference sequence). CDR3 nucleotide sequence: TGTGCCAGCAGCTTAGATAGTTTGCACCTGAATAGAAAAGATACGCAGTATTTT. It is translated as CASSLDSLHLNRKDTQYF.

Only a few counts were recorded for this clonotype. The gene calls are TRBV7-2 and TRBJ1-5; D is uncertain. The CDR3 is 15 residues long. V gave up 3 bases and J gave up 4 bases, with 13 bases separating them. CDR1 is SGHTA and CDR2 is FQGNSA in the germline V gene. The CDR3 DNA reads as TGTGCCAGCAGCTTGGGCAGCTCGGAAAATCAGCCCCAGCATTTT. Translating it yields CASSLGSSENQPQHF.

V is TRBV6-5 and J is TRBJ1-2; the D is unclear. The ends were cut back, 0 bases at V and 7 bases at J, with 12 bases in the middle. From germline, CDR1 is MNHEY and CDR2 SVGAGI. The CDR3 has 14 residues. The CDR3 DNA reads as TGTGCCAGCAGTTACTCCCTGCCCGAGGGTGGCTACACCTTC. Its translation is CASSYSLPEGGYTF.

The rearrangement links TRBV7-2 to TRBJ1-5; D remains unclear. V was shortened by 0 bases and J by 0 bases, with 6 bases between the two germline ends. Germline V gene sequence: CDR1 SGHTA, CDR2 FQGNSA. This CDR3 has 15 residues. CDR3 coding DNA: TGTGCCAGCAGCTTAGCTCCGGCTAGCAATCAGCCCCAGCATTTT. Translated, it gives CASSLAPASNQPQHF.

In its sample, this clonotype was seen many times. The CDR3 DNA reads as TGTGCCAGCAGCTACCAAATTCCGGGACAGGGGGCCTATGAGCAGTTCTTC. Translating it yields CASSYQIPGQGAYEQFF. The genes are TRBV6-2 or TRBV6-3 and TRBJ2-1; 12 positions agree with TRBD1. CDR1 and CDR2 from the germline V gene are MNHEY and SVGEGT. The V and J ends lost 6 bases and 8 bases, in that order; junction bases with no gene match: 14. The CDR3 sequence is 17 residues long.

There are many counts of this clonotype. The CDR3 here is CASSRAGGSNQPQHF. The CDR3, as DNA: TGCGCCAGCAGCAGGGCAGGGGGTAGCAATCAGCCCCAGCATTTT. V gene TRBV5-1 combines with J gene TRBJ1-5; 7 bases map to TRBD1. Per germline, CDR1 SGHRS and CDR2 YFSETQ. This CDR3 is built from 15 residues. Trimming cost V 4 bases and J 0 bases; bases outside gene matches: 4.

About this clonotype itself: Just one base apart from a much larger clone, this may be a read error. The rearrangement links TRBV7-7 to TRBJ2-1; tentatively, D is TRBD2 (5 bases). The CDR3 runs to 14 residues. Germline CDR1 reads SSHAT; CDR2 reads FNYEAQ (reference sequence). In nucleotides, the CDR3 is TGTGCTAGCAGTCTGGGTCTAGCAAACAATGAGCAGTTCTTC. This sequence encodes CASSLGLANNEQFF.

J is TRBJ1-1 and V is TRBV19; TRBD1 matches at 11 bases. The CDR3 contains 18 residues. Trimming removed 3 bases from V and 5 bases from J; junction bases left unmatched: 14. The germline gives CDR1 LNHDA, CDR2 SQIVND (reference sequence). The CDR3 sequence is CASSIFGPGTGGGTEAFF. Written as DNA, the CDR3 is TGTGCCAGTAGTATTTTCGGCCCCGGGACAGGGGGAGGTACTGAAGCTTTCTTT.

The chain couples TRBV10-3 to TRBJ1-3; D ambiguous. The CDR3 is 15 residues long. Germline V lookup: CDR1 ENHRY, CDR2 SYGVKD. Trimming cost V 4 bases and J 0 bases, with 10 bases left between them. The CDR3 DNA is TGTGCCATCAGTGGTCGGGCGCTCTCTGGAAACACCATATATTTT. Translating it yields CAISGRALSGNTIYF.

This clonotype was seen only a few times. The chain links TRBV3-1 to TRBJ2-5, with 8 bases aligning to TRBD2. Losses at the gene ends were 4 bases for V and 5 bases for J; bases not matched to a gene: 15. The CDR3 runs 17 residues. The germline V gene has CDR1 LGHDT and CDR2 YNNKEL (reference sequence). The DNA for the CDR3 is TGTGCCAGCAGCCGCCGGGGAGCGGCCGGGAGGGTTGAGACCCAGTACTTC. Its translation: CASSRRGAAGRVETQYF.

The gene calls are TRBV7-9 and TRBJ2-5; D uncertain. Trimming took 6 bases from V and 4 from J, leaving 15 bases between them. The CDR3 extends over 14 amino acids. Germline CDR1 is SEHNR and CDR2 is FQNEAQ (reference sequence). CDR3 loop: CASSALVGLETQYF. CDR3 coding DNA: TGTGCCAGCAGTGCTCTAGTGGGTTTAGAGACCCAGTACTTC.